A single TCR beta chain is shown here with its context. The target antigen is unknown. The data are from a study of shared clonotypes between healthy human individuals. Findings and limits, study-wide: Few donors limited the genetic and exposure-history diversity represented.

V lost 2 bases to trimming and J lost 4 bases; unmatched junction nucleotides: 8. The CDR3 extends over 17 amino acids. Germline-derived CDR1 and CDR2 are MGHRA and YSYEKL. It was at deep level that the assay was run. In the authors' methods: Quality scores were absent from the junction-only immunoSEQ sequences, so filtering differed. Libraries were prepared by immunoSEQ multiplex PCR; TCRdb keeps only in-frame clonotypes and omits some of them. V and J calls and clone size are as listed in that table; D and trimming were resolved from the DNA. The sample carries 300,000 to 400,000 clones, about nine tenths recorded once.

V usage is TRBV4-1 and J usage is TRBJ2-7; TRBD2 agrees at 13 bases. The sample taken for sequencing was memory CD8+ T cells sorted from blood. Subset here: CD45RO+ cells pooled with CCR7-negative TemRA cells. The receptor's source is a man between 18 and 29 years old in good health. The CDR3 DNA reads TGCGCCAGCAGCCAAACAGGGACTAGCGGGACTGGTTACGAGCAGTACTTC. This codes for CASSQTGTSGTGYEQYF.